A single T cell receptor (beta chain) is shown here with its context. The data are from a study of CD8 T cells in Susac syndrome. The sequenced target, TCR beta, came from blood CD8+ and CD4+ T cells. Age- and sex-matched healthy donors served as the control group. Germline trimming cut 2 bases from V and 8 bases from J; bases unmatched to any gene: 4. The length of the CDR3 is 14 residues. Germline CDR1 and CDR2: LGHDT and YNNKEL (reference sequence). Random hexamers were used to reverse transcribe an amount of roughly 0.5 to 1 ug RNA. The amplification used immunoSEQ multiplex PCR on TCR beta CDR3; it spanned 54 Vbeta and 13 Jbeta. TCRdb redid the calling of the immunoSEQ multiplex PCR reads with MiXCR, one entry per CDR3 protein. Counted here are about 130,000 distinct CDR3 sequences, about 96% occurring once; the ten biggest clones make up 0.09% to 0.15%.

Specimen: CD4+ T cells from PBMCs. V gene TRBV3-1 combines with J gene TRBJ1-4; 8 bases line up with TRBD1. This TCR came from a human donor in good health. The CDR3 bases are TGTGCCAGCAGCCAATTACAGGGGGAAGAAAAACTGTTTTTT. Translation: CASSQLQGEEKLFF.